This is a list of T cell receptor beta chains from one sample in a study of OX40 agonist ivuxolimab in advanced cancers. Profiling relied on immunoSEQ multiplex PCR, and the TCRdb table lists in-frame clones only, not all of them. The profile shows some 80,000 clones, over 75% of them singletons. The specimen was CD4+ or CD8+ T cells sorted from blood, collected in a trial of the OX40 agonist ivuxolimab. The origin of the receptors is an adult with an advanced solid tumor such as melanoma, head and neck, liver or kidney cancer. CDR3s include the opening cysteine and the closing phenylalanine or tryptophan. The order of the fields is J gene, CDR3 length, V gene, clone size, D gene, CDR3 protein, CDR3 DNA. A D gene is named only where the DNA matches it firmly. For some rows the clone size is stated as once, few or many, or as a class when expanded; others skip it.

TRBJ1-5,14,TRBV7-8,-,-,CASSFRQPGQPQHF,TGTGCCAGCAGCTTCCGACAGCCCGGACAGCCCCAGCATTTT
TRBJ2-7,12,TRBV6-5,-,-,CASSSGLAEQYF,TGTGCCAGCAGTTCGGGCCTAGCCGAGCAGTACTTC
TRBJ2-5,13,TRBV9,-,TRBD2,CASSGTSVETQYF,TGTGCCAGCAGCGGGACTAGCGTGGAGACCCAGTACTTC
TRBJ1-2,15,TRBV5-1,-,-,CASSRTALANYGYTF,TGCGCCAGCAGCCGGACCGCTTTAGCTAACTATGGCTACACCTTC
TRBJ1-1,17,TRBV30,-,TRBD1,CAWSVQGFYRANTEAFF,TGTGCCTGGAGTGTACAGGGGTTCTATAGGGCGAACACTGAAGCTTTCTTT
TRBJ2-2,15,TRBV11-2,-,-,CASAHQGHEVGELFF,TGTGCCAGCGCACACCAGGGCCACGAGGTCGGGGAGCTGTTTTTT
TRBJ2-2,16,TRBV18,-,TRBD2,CASSPRSGVYTGELFF,TGTGCCAGCTCACCAAGAAGCGGGGTATACACCGGGGAGCTGTTTTTT
TRBJ1-5,14,TRBV2,-,TRBD1,CASGRDRGEQPQHF,TGTGCCAGCGGGCGAGACAGGGGAGAGCAGCCCCAGCATTTT
TRBJ1-3,15,TRBV5-1,-,-,CASSRGRSSGNTIYF,TGCGCCAGCAGCCGGGGACGGTCCTCTGGAAACACCATATATTTT
TRBJ1-4,14,TRBV25-1,-,-,CASSDGATGEKLFF,TGTGCCAGCAGTGACGGGGCAACGGGTGAAAAACTGTTTTTT
TRBJ2-1,15,TRBV6-4,-,TRBD1,CASSQQGSSYNEQFF,TGTGCCAGCAGCCAACAGGGGAGCTCCTACAATGAGCAGTTCTTC
TRBJ1-3,15,TRBV6-5,once,-,CASSPGRSFGNTIYF,TGTGCCAGCAGTCCCGGACGGTCTTTTGGAAACACCATATATTTT
TRBJ2-7,15,TRBV9,-,TRBD1,CASSPTPDRLYEQYF,TGTGCCAGCAGTCCTACCCCGGACAGGCTCTACGAGCAGTACTTC
TRBJ1-1,15,TRBV4-1,-,-,CASSQDFFKGTEAFF,TGCGCCAGCAGCCAAGATTTTTTTAAGGGCACTGAAGCTTTCTTT
TRBJ1-6,14,TRBV7-9,-,TRBD1,CASSSGQANSPLHF,TGTGCCAGCAGCTCCGGACAGGCTAATTCACCCCTCCACTTT
TRBJ1-4,15,TRBV6-5,-,-,CASSFRAGRHEKLFF,TGTGCCAGCAGTTTCAGGGCAGGGAGACACGAAAAACTGTTTTTT
TRBJ1-5,14,TRBV7-9,-,-,CASSFGTTHQPQHF,TGTGCCAGCAGCTTCGGGACTACCCATCAGCCCCAGCATTTT
TRBJ2-1,17,TRBV7-2,-,TRBD2,CASSLTKIAGGFNEQFF,TGTGCCAGCAGCCTCACTAAGATAGCGGGGGGCTTCAATGAGCAGTTCTTC
TRBJ2-5,11,TRBV18,-,-,CASSQQETQYF,TGTGCCAGCTCACAGCAAGAGACCCAGTACTTC
TRBJ1-5,14,TRBV10-3,-,TRBD1,CAIRSGTENQPQHF,TGTGCCATCAGATCCGGGACAGAGAATCAGCCCCAGCATTTT
TRBJ1-6,11,TRBV10-3,-,-,CATSDNSPLHF,TGTGCCACCTCGGATAATTCACCCCTCCACTTT
TRBJ1-1,13,TRBV7-9,once,-,CASSGPGPGMAFF,TGTGCCAGCAGCGGCCCGGGCCCTGGGATGGCTTTCTTT
TRBJ2-7,14,TRBV7-2,-,TRBD1,CASSLNRGPYEQYF,TGTGCCAGCAGCTTAAACAGGGGGCCCTACGAGCAGTACTTC
TRBJ2-2,15,TRBV5-1,-,-,CASKGQARGTGELFF,TGCGCCAGCAAGGGGCAGGCCCGGGGCACCGGGGAGCTGTTTTTT
TRBJ2-1,14,TRBV5-1,-,-,CASSLVSSNNEQFF,TGCGCCAGCAGCTTGGTATCTAGCAACAATGAGCAGTTCTTC
TRBJ1-6,15,TRBV6-5,-,TRBD1,CASSKQGAYNSPLHF,TGTGCCAGCAGCAAACAGGGGGCCTATAATTCACCCCTCCACTTT
TRBJ2-6,13,TRBV9,-,-,CASSVSGANVLTF,TGTGCCAGCAGCGTAAGCGGGGCCAACGTCCTGACTTTC
TRBJ2-3,15,TRBV9,-,TRBD2,CASSVGGLRTDTQYF,TGTGCCAGCAGCGTAGGGGGACTAAGGACAGATACGCAGTATTTT